The source of this TCR beta chain is a study of T-cell reconstitution after alpha-beta-depleted transplantation in children. General study findings and limits: After one year, T-cell counts and TCRbeta diversity mostly came from new T cells.

As concerns this clonotype: Its antigen is not known.

TCRbeta library construction was performed incorporating unique molecular identifiers. TCRdb reanalysed the PCR reads using MiXCR and keeps one entry per CDR3 protein. Here the sample spans some 110,000 distinct CDR3 sequences, about a tenth being singletons. The material sequenced was PBMCs, taken before TCRalphabeta/CD19-depleted stem cell transplant. This TCR was sampled from a boy younger than 10 with acute lymphoblastic leukemia, due to receive a stem cell transplant.

In nucleotides, the CDR3 is TGTGCCAGCAGCCCCTGGCCCCCCTGCGAGCAGTACTTC. Amino acids: CASSPWPPCEQYF. The chain employs TRBV5-6 and TRBJ2-7; D uncertain. There are 13 residues in the CDR3. Germline V lookup: CDR1 SGHDT, CDR2 YYEEEE. Trimming stripped 4 bases from V and 6 bases from J, with 14 bases between.